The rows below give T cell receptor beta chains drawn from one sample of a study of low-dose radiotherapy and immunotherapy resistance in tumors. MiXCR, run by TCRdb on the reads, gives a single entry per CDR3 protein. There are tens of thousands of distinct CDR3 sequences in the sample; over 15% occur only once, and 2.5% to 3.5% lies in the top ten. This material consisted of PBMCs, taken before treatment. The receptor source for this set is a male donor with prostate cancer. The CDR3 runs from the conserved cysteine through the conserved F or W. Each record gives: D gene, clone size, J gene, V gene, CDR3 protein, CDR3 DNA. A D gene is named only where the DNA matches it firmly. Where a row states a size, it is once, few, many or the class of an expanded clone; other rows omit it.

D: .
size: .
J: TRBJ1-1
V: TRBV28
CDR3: CASLRSQGRNTEAFF
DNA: TGTGCCAGCCTTAGATCACAGGGTCGGAACACTGAAGCTTTCTTT

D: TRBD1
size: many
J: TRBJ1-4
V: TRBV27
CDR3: CASSQKQGAMTNEKLFF
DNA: TGTGCCAGCAGTCAAAAACAGGGGGCGATGACTAATGAAAAACTGTTTTTT

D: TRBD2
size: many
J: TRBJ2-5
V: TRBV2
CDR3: CASSVGGQETQYF
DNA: TGTGCCAGCAGTGTGGGGGGGCAAGAGACCCAGTACTTC

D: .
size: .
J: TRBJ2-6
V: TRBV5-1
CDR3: CASTLRVSGANVLTF
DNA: TGCGCCAGCACCCTGCGGGTCTCTGGGGCCAACGTCCTGACTTTC

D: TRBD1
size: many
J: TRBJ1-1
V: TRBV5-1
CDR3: CASSLGGWEAEAFF
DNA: TGCGCCAGCAGCTTAGGGGGCTGGGAAGCTGAAGCTTTCTTT

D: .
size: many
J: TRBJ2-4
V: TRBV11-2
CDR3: CASSPNGGTLNIQYF
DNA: TGTGCCAGCAGCCCAAACGGGGGCACCTTGAACATTCAGTACTTC

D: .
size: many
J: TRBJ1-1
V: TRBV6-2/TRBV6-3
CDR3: CASSMRQSTEAFF
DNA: TGTGCCAGCAGCATGCGACAGTCCACTGAAGCTTTCTTT

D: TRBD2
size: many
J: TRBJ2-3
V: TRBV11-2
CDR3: CASSSSSGGIVGGTDTQYF
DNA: TGTGCCAGCAGCTCCTCCAGCGGGGGGATCGTAGGAGGCACAGATACGCAGTATTTT

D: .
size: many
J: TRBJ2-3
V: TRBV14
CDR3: CASSQDLSTTQYF
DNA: TGTGCCAGCAGCCAAGATCTGAGCACTACGCAGTATTTT

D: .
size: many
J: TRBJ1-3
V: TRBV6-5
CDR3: CASSYGSDHSGNTIYF
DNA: TGTGCCAGCAGTTACGGCAGCGACCACTCTGGAAACACCATATATTTT

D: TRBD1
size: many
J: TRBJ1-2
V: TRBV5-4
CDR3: CASSLEVWDRDGYTF
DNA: TGTGCCAGCAGCTTGGAGGTTTGGGACAGGGATGGCTACACCTTC

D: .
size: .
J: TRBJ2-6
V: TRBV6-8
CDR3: CASTRTVQISSGANVLTF
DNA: TGTGCCAGCACCCGAACGGTACAGATAAGCTCTGGGGCCAACGTCCTGACTTTC

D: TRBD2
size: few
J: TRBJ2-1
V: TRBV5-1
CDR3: CASSLGSGARSYNEQFF
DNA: TGCGCCAGCAGCTTGGGGAGCGGGGCTCGCTCCTACAATGAGCAGTTCTTC

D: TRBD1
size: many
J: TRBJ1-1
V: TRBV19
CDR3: CASSMATGKAEAFF
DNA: TGTGCCAGTAGTATGGCGACAGGGAAGGCTGAAGCTTTCTTT

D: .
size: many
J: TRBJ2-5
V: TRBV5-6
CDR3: CASKGETQYF
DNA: TGTGCCAGCAAGGGGGAGACCCAGTACTTC

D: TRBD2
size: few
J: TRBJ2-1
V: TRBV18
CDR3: CANSPGLAGDNEQFF
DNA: TGTGCCAACTCACCAGGGCTAGCGGGTGACAATGAGCAGTTCTTC